The present T cell receptor beta chain was sequenced within a study of blood T cell repertoires in COVID-19. Germline values: CDR1 MNHNY, CDR2 SVGAGI (reference sequence). J lost 8 bases, V lost 6 bases, and 16 bases had no gene match. There are 15 residues in the CDR3. The assay was immunoSEQ multiplex PCR, and TCRdb's table has in-frame clones only and misses some. Here the sample spans 150,000 to 200,000 clones, 60% to 80% being singletons. This sequence originates from a man in his 60s with active or convalescent COVID-19. The J gene is TRBJ2-7, the V gene TRBV6-6; 7 bases agree with TRBD2. Sequences were obtained from peripheral blood. As DNA, the CDR3 is TGTGCCAGCAGCCCCAGTGGTAGCGGGTCCCCCAAGCAGTACTTC. Its translation is CASSPSGSGSPKQYF.